Listed below are T cell receptor beta chains from one sample, sequenced in a study of blood T cell repertoires in COVID-19. Measured with immunoSEQ multiplex PCR; TCRdb has only the in-frame clones, and not every one. Among about 220,000 clones listed, around four fifths were seen once. The specimen was peripheral blood. Receptors originate from a woman in her fifties or sixties who had recovered from COVID-19. CDR3s include the opening cysteine and the closing phenylalanine or tryptophan. A D gene is named only where the DNA matches it firmly. A clone size is listed for some rows: how often the clone was seen (once, few, many), or a class if it is expanded.

cdr3_aa cdr3_nt v_call clone_size j_call d_call
CASAEVLGNTIYF TGTGCCAGCGCCGAGGTTCTAGGAAACACCATATATTTT TRBV21-1 - TRBJ1-3 -
CASSLRVPNTEAFF TGTGCCAGCAGTCTCCGGGTCCCCAACACTGAAGCTTTCTTT TRBV6-2/TRBV6-3 - TRBJ1-1 -
CASSALLGRGITYEQYF TGTGCCAGTAGTGCCCTCCTAGGTCGAGGGATCACCTACGAGCAGTACTTC TRBV19 - TRBJ2-7 -
CASSLAGTGYGNTIYF TGCGCCAGCAGCTTGGCCGGGACAGGGTATGGAAACACCATATATTTT TRBV5-1 once TRBJ1-3 TRBD1
CASSSGKNYGYTF TGTGCCAGCAGTTCCGGGAAAAACTATGGCTACACCTTC TRBV6-5 once TRBJ1-2 -
CATSRVGGQGNYEQYF TGTGCCACCAGCAGAGTGGGAGGACAGGGGAACTACGAGCAGTACTTC TRBV15 once TRBJ2-7 TRBD1
CASSLDRGHYNEQFF TGTGCCAGCAGTCTCGACAGGGGGCATTACAATGAGCAGTTCTTC TRBV7-2 - TRBJ2-1 TRBD1
CAWARAGDQPQHF TGTGCCTGGGCGAGGGCAGGGGATCAGCCCCAGCATTTT TRBV30 - TRBJ1-5 -
CATSRDRPYEQYF TGTGCCACCAGCAGAGATCGTCCCTACGAGCAGTACTTC TRBV15 - TRBJ2-7 -
CASSQGLEAFF TGCGCCAGCAGCCAGGGACTTGAAGCTTTCTTT TRBV4-3 few TRBJ1-1 -
CASSLGQTRDTQYF TGCGCCAGCAGCCTCGGACAGACCCGGGATACGCAGTATTTT TRBV5-1 - TRBJ2-3 -
CAWSLRGGTDTQYF TGTGCCTGGAGTTTACGGGGGGGCACAGATACGCAGTATTTT TRBV30 - TRBJ2-3 TRBD2
CASSFDRGTEAFF TGTGCCAGTAGTTTTGACAGGGGCACTGAAGCTTTCTTT TRBV19 - TRBJ1-1 TRBD1
CASSVQGNTEAFF TGTGCCAGCAGCGTACAGGGGAACACTGAAGCTTTCTTT TRBV9 few TRBJ1-1 -
CASSSAGTGGLGYTF TGTGCCAGCAGTAGCGCCGGGACAGGGGGATTAGGCTACACCTTC TRBV6-5 few TRBJ1-2 TRBD1
CASGLVGGETQYF TGTGCTAGTGGTTTGGTTGGCGGTGAGACCCAGTACTTC TRBV12-5 - TRBJ2-5 -
CASSLTGGWGNEQFF TGTGCCAGCAGCCTTACAGGGGGCTGGGGCAATGAGCAGTTCTTC TRBV7-3 - TRBJ2-1 TRBD1
CATSRGGLAYEQYF TGTGCCACCAGCAGAGGGGGGCTTGCCTACGAGCAGTACTTC TRBV15 - TRBJ2-7 -
CASSQDPGMNTEAFF TGTGCCAGCAGCCAAGATCCAGGTATGAACACTGAAGCTTTCTTT TRBV3-1/TRBV3-2 - TRBJ1-1 -
CASSPRDRGHVEAFF TGTGCCAGCAGCCCTCGGGACAGGGGGCATGTTGAAGCTTTCTTT TRBV7-9 - TRBJ1-1 TRBD1
CASSLEGGKPGRGDTEAFF TGTGCTAGCAGCTTAGAGGGCGGGAAACCGGGGAGGGGGGACACTGAAGCTTTCTTT TRBV7-7 - TRBJ1-1 -
CASSSRDYGYTF TGTGCCAGCAGCAGCCGGGACTATGGCTACACCTTC TRBV4-2 - TRBJ1-2 -
CASSYGTSGGNEQFF TGTGCCAGCAGTTACGGGACTAGCGGGGGAAATGAGCAGTTCTTC TRBV6-2/TRBV6-3 many TRBJ2-1 TRBD2
CASAGQMYPYEQYF TGTGCCAGCGCAGGACAGATGTATCCCTACGAGCAGTACTTC TRBV7-2 - TRBJ2-7 -
CASSLVGGETQYF TGTGCCAGCAGCTTGGTCGGGGGAGAGACCCAGTACTTC TRBV5-4 - TRBJ2-5 -
CASSRSRGGGETQYF TGTGCCAGCAGCCGCAGTAGGGGGGGAGGCGAGACCCAGTACTTC TRBV4-2 - TRBJ2-5 -
CASSQAQGAGAFF TGTGCCAGCAGCCAAGCCCAGGGGGCTGGAGCTTTCTTT TRBV3-1/TRBV3-2 - TRBJ1-1 TRBD1
CASGVTGGTEAFF TGTGCCAGCGGCGTAACAGGGGGCACTGAAGCTTTCTTT TRBV6-5 - TRBJ1-1 TRBD1
CASSRQIQETQYF TGTGCCAGCAGCCGACAGATCCAAGAGACCCAGTACTTC TRBV7-2 - TRBJ2-5 -
CATSRSPGVHMLPNYGYTF TGTGCCACCAGCAGATCCCCGGGGGTTCACATGCTCCCTAACTATGGCTACACCTTC TRBV15 - TRBJ1-2 -
CASSWIAGPGLHTQYF TGTGCCAGCAGTTGGATAGCGGGGCCGGGCCTACATACGCAGTATTTT TRBV27 - TRBJ2-3 TRBD2
CASSLIGAEGYTF TGTGCCAGCAGTTTGATAGGGGCTGAGGGCTACACCTTC TRBV5-8 - TRBJ1-2 -
CASSASGPSYNEQFF TGTGCCAGCAGCGCTAGCGGGCCCTCCTACAATGAGCAGTTCTTC TRBV9 - TRBJ2-1 TRBD2
CASSPPSIHEQYF TGTGCCAGCTCACCACCGAGTATCCACGAGCAGTACTTC TRBV18 - TRBJ2-7 -
CASSPRDNSYEQYF TGTGCCAGCAGTCCCCGGGACAACTCCTACGAGCAGTACTTC TRBV27 once TRBJ2-7 -
CASSRAGVVISGNTIYF TGCGCCAGCAGCCGTGCGGGAGTCGTGATCTCTGGAAACACCATATATTTT TRBV4-1 - TRBJ1-3 -
CASSLPGQSSGANVLTF TGTGCCAGCAGCTTGCCTGGACAGTCCTCTGGGGCCAACGTCCTGACTTTC TRBV5-4 many TRBJ2-6 -
CASSEPGANYGYTF TGTGCCAGCAGTGAGCCGGGAGCTAACTATGGCTACACCTTC TRBV6-1 - TRBJ1-2 -